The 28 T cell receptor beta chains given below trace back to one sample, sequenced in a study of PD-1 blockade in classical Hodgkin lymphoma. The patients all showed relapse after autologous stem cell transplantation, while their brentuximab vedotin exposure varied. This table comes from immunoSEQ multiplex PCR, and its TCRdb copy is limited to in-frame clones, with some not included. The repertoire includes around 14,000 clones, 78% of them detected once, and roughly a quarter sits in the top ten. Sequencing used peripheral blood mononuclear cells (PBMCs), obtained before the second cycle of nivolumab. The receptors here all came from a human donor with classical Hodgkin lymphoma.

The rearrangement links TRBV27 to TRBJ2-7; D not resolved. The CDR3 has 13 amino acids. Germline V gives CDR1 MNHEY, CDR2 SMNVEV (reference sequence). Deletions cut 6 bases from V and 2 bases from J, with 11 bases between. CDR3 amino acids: CASRRQFTYEQYF. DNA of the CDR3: TGTGCCAGCAGACGCCAGTTCACCTACGAGCAGTACTTC.

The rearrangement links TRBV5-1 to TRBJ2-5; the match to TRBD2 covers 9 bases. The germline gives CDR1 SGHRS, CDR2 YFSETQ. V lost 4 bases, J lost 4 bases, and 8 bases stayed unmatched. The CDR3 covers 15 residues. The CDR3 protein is CASSPGAGGLETQYF. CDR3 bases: TGCGCCAGCAGCCCTGGAGCGGGGGGTTTAGAGACCCAGTACTTC. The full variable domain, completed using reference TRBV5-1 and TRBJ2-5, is KAGVTQTPRYLIKTRGQQVTLSCSPISGHRSVSWYQQTPGQGLQFLFEYFSETQRNKGNFPGRFSGRQFSNSRSEMNVSTLELGDSALYLCASSPGAGGLETQYFGPGTRLLVL.

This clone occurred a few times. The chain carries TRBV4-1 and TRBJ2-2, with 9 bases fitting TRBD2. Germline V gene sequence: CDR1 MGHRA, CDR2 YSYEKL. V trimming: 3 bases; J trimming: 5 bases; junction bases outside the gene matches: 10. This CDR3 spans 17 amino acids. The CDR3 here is CASSHNLAGTLTGELFF. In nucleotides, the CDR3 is TGCGCCAGCAGCCACAATCTAGCGGGGACCTTGACCGGGGAGCTGTTTTTT.

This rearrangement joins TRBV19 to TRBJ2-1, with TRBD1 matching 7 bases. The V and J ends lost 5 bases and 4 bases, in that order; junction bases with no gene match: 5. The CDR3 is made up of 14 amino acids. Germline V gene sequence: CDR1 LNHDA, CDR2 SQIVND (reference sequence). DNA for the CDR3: TGTGCCAGTAGTCTTTGGGACAGTTACAATGAGCAGTTCTTC. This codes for CASSLWDSYNEQFF.

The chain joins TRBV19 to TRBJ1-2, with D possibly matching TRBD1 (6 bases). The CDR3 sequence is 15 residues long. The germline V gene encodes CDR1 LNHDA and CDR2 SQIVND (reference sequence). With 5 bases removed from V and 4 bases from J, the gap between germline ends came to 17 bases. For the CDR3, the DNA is TGTGCCAGTAGTCTTCAGGGGCTCAGGAGCTATGGCTACACCTTC. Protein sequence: CASSLQGLRSYGYTF.

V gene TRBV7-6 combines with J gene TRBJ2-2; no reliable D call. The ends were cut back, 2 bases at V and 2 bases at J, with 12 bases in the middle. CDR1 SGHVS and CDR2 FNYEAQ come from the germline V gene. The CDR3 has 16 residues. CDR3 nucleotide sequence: TGTGCCAGCAGCTTAAAAGAAGCCCAAAACACCGGGGAGCTGTTTTTT. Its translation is CASSLKEAQNTGELFF.

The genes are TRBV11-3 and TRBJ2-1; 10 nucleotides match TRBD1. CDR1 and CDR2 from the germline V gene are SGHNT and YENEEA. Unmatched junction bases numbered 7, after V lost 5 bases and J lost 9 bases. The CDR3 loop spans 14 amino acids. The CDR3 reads CASSPGQGNSEQFF. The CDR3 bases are TGTGCCAGCAGCCCGGGACAGGGGAACAGTGAGCAGTTCTTC.

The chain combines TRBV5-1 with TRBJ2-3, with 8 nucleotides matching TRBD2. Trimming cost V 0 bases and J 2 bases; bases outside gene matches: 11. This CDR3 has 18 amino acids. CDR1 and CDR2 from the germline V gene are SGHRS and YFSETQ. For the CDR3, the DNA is TGCGCCAGCAGCTTGGGGGTTTTGGCGGGGGGCCCCACAGATACGCAGTATTTT. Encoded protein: CASSLGVLAGGPTDTQYF.

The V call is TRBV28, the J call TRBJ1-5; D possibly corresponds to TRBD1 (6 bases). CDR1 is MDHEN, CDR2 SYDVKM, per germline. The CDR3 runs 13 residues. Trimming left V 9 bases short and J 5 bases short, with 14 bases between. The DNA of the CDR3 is TGTGCCAGTTTACAGGGTTCGTATCAGCCCCAGCATTTT. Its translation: CASLQGSYQPQHF.

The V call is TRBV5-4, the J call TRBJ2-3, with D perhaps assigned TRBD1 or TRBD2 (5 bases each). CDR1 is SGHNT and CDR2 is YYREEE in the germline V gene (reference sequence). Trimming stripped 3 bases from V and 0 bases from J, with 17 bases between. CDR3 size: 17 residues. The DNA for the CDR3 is TGTGCCAGCAGCTGGGGGTGGGGAAACTTTAGCACAGATACGCAGTATTTT. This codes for CASSWGWGNFSTDTQYF.

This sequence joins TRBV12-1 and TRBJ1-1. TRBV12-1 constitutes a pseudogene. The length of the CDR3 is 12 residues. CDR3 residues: CASSFEGTEAFF. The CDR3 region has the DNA TGTGCCAGCAGCTTTGAGGGCACTGAAGCTTTCTTT.

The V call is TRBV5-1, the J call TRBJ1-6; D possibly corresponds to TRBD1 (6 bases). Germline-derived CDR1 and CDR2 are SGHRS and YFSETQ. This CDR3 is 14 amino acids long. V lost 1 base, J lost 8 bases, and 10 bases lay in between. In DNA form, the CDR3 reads TGCGCCAGCAGCTTGAGGGCAGGGGATTCACCCCTCCACTTT. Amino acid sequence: CASSLRAGDSPLHF.

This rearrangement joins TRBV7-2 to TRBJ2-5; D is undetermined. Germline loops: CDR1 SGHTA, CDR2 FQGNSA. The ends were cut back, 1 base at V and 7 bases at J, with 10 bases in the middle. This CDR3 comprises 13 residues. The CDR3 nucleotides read TGTGCCAGCAGCTTAGTCTCTGGTGGGACCCAGTACTTC. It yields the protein CASSLVSGGTQYF.

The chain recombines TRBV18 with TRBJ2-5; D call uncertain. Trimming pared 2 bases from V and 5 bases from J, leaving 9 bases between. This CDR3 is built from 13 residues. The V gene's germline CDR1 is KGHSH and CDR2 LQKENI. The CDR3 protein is CASSPTTYETQYF. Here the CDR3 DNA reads TGTGCCAGCTCACCAACCACATATGAGACCCAGTACTTC.

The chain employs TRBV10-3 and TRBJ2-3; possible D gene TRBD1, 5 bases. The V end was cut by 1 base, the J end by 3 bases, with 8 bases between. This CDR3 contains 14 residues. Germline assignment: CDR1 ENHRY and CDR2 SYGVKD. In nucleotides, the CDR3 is TGTGCCATCAGTGAGTTCCAGGGAACAGATACGCAGTATTTT. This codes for CAISEFQGTDTQYF.

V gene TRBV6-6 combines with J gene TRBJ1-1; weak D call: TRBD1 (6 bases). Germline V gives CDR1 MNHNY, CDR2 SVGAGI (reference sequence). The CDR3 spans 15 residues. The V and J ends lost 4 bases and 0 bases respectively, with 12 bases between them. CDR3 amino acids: CASSSPGHLNTEAFF. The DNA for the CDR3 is TGTGCCAGCAGTTCCCCGGGACACCTGAACACTGAAGCTTTCTTT.

The CDR3 is CSVGVPPNTEAFF. The CDR3 region has the DNA TGCAGCGTTGGGGTCCCACCGAACACTGAAGCTTTCTTT. This chain links TRBV29-1 with TRBJ1-1; D unclear. The V end was cut by 4 bases, the J end by 1 base, with 10 bases between. Germline CDR1 is SQVTM and CDR2 is ANQGSEA. The CDR3 runs 13 residues.

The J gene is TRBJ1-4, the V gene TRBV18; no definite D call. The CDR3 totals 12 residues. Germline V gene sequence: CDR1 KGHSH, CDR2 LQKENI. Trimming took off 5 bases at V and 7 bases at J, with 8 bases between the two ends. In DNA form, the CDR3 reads TGTGCCAGCTCAAGAGCCGTTGAAAAACTGTTTTTT. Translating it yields CASSRAVEKLFF.

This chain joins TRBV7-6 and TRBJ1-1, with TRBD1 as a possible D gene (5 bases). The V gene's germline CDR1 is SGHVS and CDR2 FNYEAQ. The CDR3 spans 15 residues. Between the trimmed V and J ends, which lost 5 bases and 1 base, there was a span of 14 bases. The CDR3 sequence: CASSLHGTENTEAFF. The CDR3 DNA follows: TGTGCCAGCAGCCTGCATGGGACGGAGAACACTGAAGCTTTCTTT.

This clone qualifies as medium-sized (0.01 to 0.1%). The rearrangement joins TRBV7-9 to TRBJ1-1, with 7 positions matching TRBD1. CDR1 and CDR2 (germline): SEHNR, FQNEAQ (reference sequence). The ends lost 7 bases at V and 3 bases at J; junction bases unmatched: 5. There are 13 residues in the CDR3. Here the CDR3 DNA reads TGTGCCAGCACCCCTCAGGGGGACACTGAAGCTTTCTTT. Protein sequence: CASTPQGDTEAFF.

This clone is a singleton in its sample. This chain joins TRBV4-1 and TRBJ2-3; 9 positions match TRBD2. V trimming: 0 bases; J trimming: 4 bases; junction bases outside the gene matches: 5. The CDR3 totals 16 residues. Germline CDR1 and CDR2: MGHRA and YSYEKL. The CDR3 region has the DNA TGCGCCAGCAGCCAAGAATGGCGGGGGGGCCCAGATACGCAGTATTTT. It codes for CASSQEWRGGPDTQYF.

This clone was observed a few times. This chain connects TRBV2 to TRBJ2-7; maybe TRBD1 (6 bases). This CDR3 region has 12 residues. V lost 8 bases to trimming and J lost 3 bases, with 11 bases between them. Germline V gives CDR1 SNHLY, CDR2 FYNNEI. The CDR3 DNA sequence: TGTGCCAGCGGCAGGGGTGGCTACGAGCAGTACTTC. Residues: CASGRGGYEQYF.

The DNA of the CDR3 is TGTGCCAGCAGGGGTCGGAATCGGGACGGACATGAAAAACTGTTTTTT. As protein: CASRGRNRDGHEKLFF. The rearrangement joins TRBV25-1 to TRBJ1-4; TRBD1 might be the D (5 bases). Trimming removed 6 bases at V and 6 bases at J, with 20 bases between. Looked up from germline, CDR1 is MGHDK and CDR2 is SYGVNS. The CDR3 is 16 residues long.

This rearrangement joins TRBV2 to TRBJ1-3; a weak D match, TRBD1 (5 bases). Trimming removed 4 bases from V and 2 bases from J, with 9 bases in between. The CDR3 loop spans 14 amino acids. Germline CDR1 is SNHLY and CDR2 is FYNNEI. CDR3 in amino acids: CASSVGGTGNTIYF. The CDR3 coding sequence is TGTGCCAGCAGTGTTGGGGGGACTGGAAACACCATATATTTT.

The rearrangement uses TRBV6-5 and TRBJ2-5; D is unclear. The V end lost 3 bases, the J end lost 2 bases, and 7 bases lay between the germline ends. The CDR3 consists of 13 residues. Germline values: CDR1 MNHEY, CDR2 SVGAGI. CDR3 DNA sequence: TGTGCCAGCAGTTATACTAATCAAGAGACCCAGTACTTC. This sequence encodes CASSYTNQETQYF.

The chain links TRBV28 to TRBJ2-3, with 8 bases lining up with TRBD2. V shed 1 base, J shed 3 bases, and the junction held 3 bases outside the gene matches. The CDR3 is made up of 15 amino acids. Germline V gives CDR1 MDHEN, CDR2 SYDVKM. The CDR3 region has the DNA TGTGCCAGCAGTTTATCGGGGGGGTTAACAGATACGCAGTATTTT. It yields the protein CASSLSGGLTDTQYF.

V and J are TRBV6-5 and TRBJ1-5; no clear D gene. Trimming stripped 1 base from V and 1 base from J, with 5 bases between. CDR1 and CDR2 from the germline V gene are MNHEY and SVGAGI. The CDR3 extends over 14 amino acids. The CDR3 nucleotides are TGTGCCAGCAGTTACTTAGGAAGCAATCAGCCCCAGCATTTT. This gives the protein CASSYLGSNQPQHF.

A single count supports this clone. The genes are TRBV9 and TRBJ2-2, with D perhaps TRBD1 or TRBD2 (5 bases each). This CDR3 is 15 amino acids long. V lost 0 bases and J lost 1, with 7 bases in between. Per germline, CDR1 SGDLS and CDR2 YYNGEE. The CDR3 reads CASSVGGKNTGELFF. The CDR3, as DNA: TGTGCCAGCAGCGTAGGGGGGAAGAACACCGGGGAGCTGTTTTTT.